This T cell receptor (beta chain) came from a study of long-term antiretroviral therapy in people with HIV. Assay version v3.0 of immunoSEQ was used, and it was run at survey level. TCRdb's table, derived via immunoSEQ multiplex PCR, lists solely in-frame clones and lacks some. Found here are about 39,000 clones, less than 90% of them singletons; the top ten hold roughly 3.6%. CDR3 length equals 15 residues. The germline V gene has CDR1 LNHDA and CDR2 SQIVND (reference sequence). Trimming removed 1 base from V and 2 bases from J; junction bases left unmatched: 2. Treatment for all HIV-infected participants took place in the United States.

The starting material was unsorted PBMCs, obtained just before starting antiretroviral therapy. The receptor was derived from a woman between 18 and 30 years old with HIV. This sequence joins TRBV19 and TRBJ2-3; 8 bases map to TRBD2. CDR3 sequence (DNA): TGTGCCAGTAGTATAGCGGGAGGGAACACAGATACGCAGTATTTT. Translation gives CASSIAGGNTDTQYF.